Each of the 8 T cell receptor beta chains below was sequenced from the same sample in a study of T-cell memory formation after mild COVID-19. Each CDR3 protein gets one entry after TCRdb re-called the 5' RACE reads with MiXCR. The sample lists about 210,000 distinct CDR3 sequences, roughly a tenth occurring once. The source material was PBMCs or a T cell subset sorted from them (not recorded which). These receptors were collected from a man aged 18 to 29 who had mild COVID-19 (a few samples of this study predate the infection). Cell type and time point are not known.

This clonotype was found a few times. This chain links TRBV7-2 with TRBJ2-7; TRBD1 might be the D (5 bases). The germline V gene encodes CDR1 SGHTA and CDR2 FQGNSA. V shed 7 bases and J shed 5 bases, with 15 bases lying between them. The CDR3 runs to 13 residues. The CDR3 nucleotides are TGTGCCAGCAAGTTTTCATGGGGCGACGAGCAGTACTTC. This encodes CASKFSWGDEQYF.

V is TRBV5-1 and J is TRBJ2-6; D could derive from TRBD1 or TRBD2 (6 bases each). Trimming cost V 0 bases and J 3 bases, with 13 bases left between them. The CDR3 totals 17 residues. The germline V gene has CDR1 SGHRS and CDR2 YFSETQ. CDR3: CASSLVGGRVGANVLTF. CDR3 nucleotides: TGCGCCAGCAGCTTGGTCGGGGGCCGGGTTGGGGCCAACGTCCTGACTTTC. The complete variable domain, with remaining parts taken from reference TRBV5-1 and TRBJ2-6, reads KAGVTQTPRYLIKTRGQQVTLSCSPISGHRSVSWYQQTPGQGLQFLFEYFSETQRNKGNFPGRFSGRQFSNSRSEMNVSTLELGDSALYLCASSLVGGRVGANVLTFGAGSRLTVL.

This clonotype was found a few times. This chain connects TRBV4-2 to TRBJ2-1; no definite D call. Between the trimmed V and J ends, which lost 0 bases and 2 bases, there was a span of 11 bases. CDR1 and CDR2 (germline): LGHNA, YNFKEQ. The CDR3 length is 16 residues. The CDR3 loop reads CASSQEYGVTYNEQFF. For the CDR3, the DNA is TGTGCCAGCAGCCAAGAATATGGGGTTACCTACAATGAGCAGTTCTTC.

This clonotype has just a few counts. The chain recombines TRBV7-2 with TRBJ1-5; no clear D gene. This CDR3 is built from 13 residues. The V gene's germline CDR1 is SGHTA and CDR2 FQGNSA. V lost 7 bases and J 0 bases, leaving 7 bases between the germline ends. The chain's CDR3 is CASTPNSNQPQHF. In DNA, the CDR3 is TGTGCCAGCACCCCAAATAGCAATCAGCCCCAGCATTTT.

This chain joins TRBV5-1 and TRBJ2-5; D possibly corresponds to TRBD1 (6 bases). V lost 2 bases, J lost 1 base, and 9 bases lay in between. The CDR3 sequence is 14 residues long. Germline V gives CDR1 SGHRS, CDR2 YFSETQ. CDR3 residues: CASSFQGPQETQYF. The CDR3 DNA sequence: TGCGCCAGCAGCTTTCAGGGGCCCCAAGAGACCCAGTACTTC.

This clonotype was seen a few times. The CDR3 sequence is CASSAPGARDTQYF. CDR3 nucleotides: TGTGCCAGCAGTGCCCCCGGGGCGCGGGATACGCAGTATTTT. The chain recombines TRBV27 with TRBJ2-3; D is tentatively TRBD1 or TRBD2 (5 bases each). The V and J ends lost 5 bases and 6 bases respectively, with 15 bases between them. Germline V CDR1 and CDR2: MNHEY, SMNVEV (reference sequence). The CDR3 is 14 amino acids.

The sample holds a few counts of this clonotype. V and J are TRBV9 and TRBJ2-1; 9 positions agree with TRBD1. The V and J ends lost 3 bases and 8 bases, in that order; junction bases with no gene match: 12. CDR3 length: 16 amino acids. Germline CDR1 reads SGDLS; CDR2 reads YYNGEE. The CDR3 spells CASSARLRQGDDEQFF. The DNA of the CDR3 is TGTGCCAGCAGCGCCCGTCTACGACAGGGGGACGATGAGCAGTTCTTC.

The J gene is TRBJ1-2, the V gene TRBV4-3, with D hard to call. Germline values: CDR1 LGHNA, CDR2 YSLEER. Trimming shortened V by 3 bases and J by 1 base, and 6 bases separated the two germline ends. The CDR3 sequence is 13 residues long. CDR3 coding DNA: TGCGCCAGCAGCCAGGGGAATAACTATGGCTACACCTTC. Translating it yields CASSQGNNYGYTF.